A selection of T cell receptor beta chains follows, all from one sample in a study of blood T cell repertoires in COVID-19. Here immunoSEQ multiplex PCR was the method, and the copy in TCRdb shows in-frame clones only, minus some. The sample consists of some 120,000 clones, approximately 87% of them appearing once. Sequencing was performed on peripheral blood. All receptors come from a woman aged 45-60 years with acute or convalescent COVID-19. Both conserved end residues are part of each CDR3. The order of the fields is V gene, D gene, J gene, clone size, CDR3 DNA, CDR3 protein. The D gene is left open where the match is weak. Clone size is shown for a subset of rows, as once, few, many or a class of expanded clone.

TRBV5-5	NA	TRBJ1-2	NA	TGTGCCAGCAGCTTGGCCGCGGCGGGAGTGGGTGGCTACACCTTC	CASSLAAAGVGGYTF
TRBV27	NA	TRBJ2-2	NA	TGTGCCAGCAGTTTAAACAGCCCCGGGGAGCTGTTTTTT	CASSLNSPGELFF
TRBV10-3	NA	TRBJ1-1	NA	TGTGCCATCAGTGATCGACAGTCACAGAACACTGAAGCTTTCTTT	CAISDRQSQNTEAFF
TRBV6-6	TRBD2	TRBJ2-6	NA	TGTGCCAGTTCTAGCGGGGATACTGGGGCCAACGTCCTGACTTTC	CASSSGDTGANVLTF
TRBV3-1/TRBV3-2	NA	TRBJ1-4	few	TGTGCCAGCAGCCAGGTTTGGAGGCCGGGGGAAAAACTGTTTTTT	CASSQVWRPGEKLFF
TRBV5-1	TRBD2	TRBJ2-7	NA	TGCGCCAGCAGCTTACTAGCGGGAGCTGACGAGCAGTACTTC	CASSLLAGADEQYF
TRBV3-1/TRBV3-2	NA	TRBJ1-2	NA	TGTGCCAGCAGCCAAGGGAGCAGCTATGGCTACACCTTC	CASSQGSSYGYTF
TRBV11-2	NA	TRBJ1-4	NA	TGTGCCAGCAGCTCGGCAGGGGCAACTAATGAAAAACTGTTTTTT	CASSSAGATNEKLFF
TRBV9	NA	TRBJ2-7	NA	TGTGCCAGCAGTCTAAATTCAGGGAACGAGCAGTACTTC	CASSLNSGNEQYF
TRBV13	TRBD1	TRBJ1-2	many	TGTGCCAGCAGCTCGTATCTTATTGGGACAGGGGGCTTGAATTCCAAAGGCTACACCTTC	CASSSYLIGTGGLNSKGYTF
TRBV6-5	TRBD1	TRBJ1-1	NA	TGTGCCACGCGGGGACAGATCTACACTGAAGCTTTCTTT	CATRGQIYTEAFF
TRBV12-3/TRBV12-4	NA	TRBJ1-2	NA	TGTGCCAGCAGTTTGAACAGATACTATGGCTACACCTTC	CASSLNRYYGYTF
TRBV6-5	NA	TRBJ2-1	NA	TGTGCCAGCAGTTACAGAAGCGGTGAGCAGTTCTTC	CASSYRSGEQFF
TRBV23-1	NA	TRBJ2-7	NA	TGCGCCAGCAGTCAATCAATGCAGGGTCGGTACGAGCAGTACTTC	CASSQSMQGRYEQYF
TRBV5-1	NA	TRBJ1-6	NA	TGCGCCAGCAGCTTGGGAGGTTCCTATAATTCACCCCTCCACTTT	CASSLGGSYNSPLHF
TRBV7-9	TRBD2	TRBJ2-5	NA	TGTGCCAGCAGCTTTGGGACTAGCGGGGGGAACCAAGAGACCCAGTACTTC	CASSFGTSGGNQETQYF
TRBV24-1	NA	TRBJ1-5	NA	TGTGCCACCAACTCGGGACAAGCGAATCAGCCCCAGCATTTT	CATNSGQANQPQHF
TRBV3-1/TRBV3-2	TRBD1	TRBJ1-2	NA	TGTGCCAGCAGCCGGGCGGGGACAGGTGGGGGTGGCTACACCTTC	CASSRAGTGGGGYTF
TRBV3-1/TRBV3-2	TRBD2	TRBJ2-2	NA	TGTGCCAGCAGTCGCGGGGGAACCGGGGAGCTGTTTTTT	CASSRGGTGELFF
TRBV24-1	TRBD1	TRBJ1-3	NA	TGTGCCACCAGGGGAGCAGGGGGCTTAAATTTCTCTGGAAACACCATATATTTT	CATRGAGGLNFSGNTIYF
TRBV15	TRBD2	TRBJ2-1	few	TGTGCCACCAGCAGAGATAGTTGGCTAGCGGGTTACAATGAGCAGTTCTTC	CATSRDSWLAGYNEQFF
TRBV19	TRBD1	TRBJ1-2	once	TGTGCCAGTAGTTCACCGGGACAGGGGGATAACTATGGCTACACCTTC	CASSSPGQGDNYGYTF
TRBV3-1/TRBV3-2	NA	TRBJ2-3	once	TGTGCCAGCACGCCCGGGAGCGGAAGGTCAGATACGCAGTATTTT	CASTPGSGRSDTQYF
TRBV6-5	NA	TRBJ1-2	NA	TGTGCCAGCAGTTACACGGTGGGAGGGAGGTATGGCTACACCTTC	CASSYTVGGRYGYTF
TRBV19	NA	TRBJ2-2	NA	TGTGCCAGTAGTCCCCCGGGGAGCGCGAACACCGGGGAGCTGTTTTTT	CASSPPGSANTGELFF